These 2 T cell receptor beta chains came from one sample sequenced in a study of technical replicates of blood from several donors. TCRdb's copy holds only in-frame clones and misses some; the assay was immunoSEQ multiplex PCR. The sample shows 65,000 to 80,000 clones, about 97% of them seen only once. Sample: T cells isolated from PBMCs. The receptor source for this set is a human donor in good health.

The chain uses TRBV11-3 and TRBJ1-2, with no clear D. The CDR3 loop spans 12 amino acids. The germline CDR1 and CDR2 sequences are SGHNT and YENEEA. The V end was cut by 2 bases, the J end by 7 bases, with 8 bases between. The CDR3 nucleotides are TGTGCCAGCAGCTTAATCGGTGCTGGCTACACCTTC. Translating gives CASSLIGAGYTF.

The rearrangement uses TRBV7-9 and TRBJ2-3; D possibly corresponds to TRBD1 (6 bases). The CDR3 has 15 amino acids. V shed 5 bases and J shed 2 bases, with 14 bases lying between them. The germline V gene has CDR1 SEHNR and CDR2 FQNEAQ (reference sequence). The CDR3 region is CASSLRDITTDTQYF. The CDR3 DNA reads TGTGCCAGCAGCCTAAGGGACATTACCACAGATACGCAGTATTTT.